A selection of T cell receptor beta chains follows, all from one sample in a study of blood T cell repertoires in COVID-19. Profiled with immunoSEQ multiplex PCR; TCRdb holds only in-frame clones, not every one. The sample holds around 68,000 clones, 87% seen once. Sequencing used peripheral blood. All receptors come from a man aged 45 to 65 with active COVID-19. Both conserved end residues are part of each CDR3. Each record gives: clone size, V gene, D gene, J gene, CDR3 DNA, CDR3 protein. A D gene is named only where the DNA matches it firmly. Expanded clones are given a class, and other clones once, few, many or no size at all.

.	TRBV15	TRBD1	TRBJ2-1	TGTGCCACCAGCGGAGGGACAGGGTGGAATGAGCAGTTCTTC	CATSGGTGWNEQFF
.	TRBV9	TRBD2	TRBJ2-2	TGTGCCAGCAGCGTAGGCCCAGCGGGAGGTCTGACCGGGGAGCTGTTTTTT	CASSVGPAGGLTGELFF
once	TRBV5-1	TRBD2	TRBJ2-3	TGCGCCAGCGGAGGGACTAGCGGGGGGGCGGTAGATACGCAGTATTTT	CASGGTSGGAVDTQYF
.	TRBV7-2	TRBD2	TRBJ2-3	TGTGCCAGCAGCCCCCAAGCTAGCGGGACCGCAGATACGCAGTATTTT	CASSPQASGTADTQYF
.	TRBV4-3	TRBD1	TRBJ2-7	TGCGCCAGCAGCCCGGACAGGGGGTACGAGCAGTACTTC	CASSPDRGYEQYF
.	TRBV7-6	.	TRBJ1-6	TGTGCCAGCAGCCCCCGACAGGAGCTACCCCTCCACTTT	CASSPRQELPLHF
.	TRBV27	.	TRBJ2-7	TGTGCCAGCAGTTTAAATGGGCAGACCTACGAGCAGTACTTC	CASSLNGQTYEQYF
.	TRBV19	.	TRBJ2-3	TGTGCCAGTAAGGAACAGGGTCGCACAGATACGCAGTATTTT	CASKEQGRTDTQYF
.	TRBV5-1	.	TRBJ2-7	TGCGCCAGCAGCTTGGGAGGGGGCTCCTACGAGCAGTACTTC	CASSLGGGSYEQYF
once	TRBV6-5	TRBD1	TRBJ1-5	TGTGCCACCCAGTTCGGCAGGGGGAGCAATCAGCCCCAGCATTTT	CATQFGRGSNQPQHF
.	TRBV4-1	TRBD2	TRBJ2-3	TGCGCCAGCAGCCAAAAATCCGGGGGGGCAATAGATACGCAGTATTTT	CASSQKSGGAIDTQYF
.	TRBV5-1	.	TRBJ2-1	TGCGCCAGCAGCTTGGGGGGCGTCGACAATGAGCAGTTCTTC	CASSLGGVDNEQFF
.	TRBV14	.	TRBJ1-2	TGTGCCAGCAGCCAAGGATCTGAACAGGGAGAATTTTATGGCTACACCTTC	CASSQGSEQGEFYGYTF
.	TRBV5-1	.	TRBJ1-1	TGCGCCAGCAGCTTGGACAGAATGAACACTGAAGCTTTCTTT	CASSLDRMNTEAFF
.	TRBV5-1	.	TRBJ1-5	TGCGCCAGCAGCTTGGGTGGGGGAGGGGGCAATCAGCCCCAGCATTTT	CASSLGGGGGNQPQHF
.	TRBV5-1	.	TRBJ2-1	TGCGCCAGCAGCTTGTCAGGAAATGAGCAGTTCTTC	CASSLSGNEQFF
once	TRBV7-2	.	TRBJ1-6	TGTGCCAGCAGCATAACAGGGTCACCCCTCCACTTT	CASSITGSPLHF
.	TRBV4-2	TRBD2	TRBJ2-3	TGTGCCAGCAGCCAAGAGCTAGCGGGGGGGCTGGAGCAGTATTTT	CASSQELAGGLEQYF
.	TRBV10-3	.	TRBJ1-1	TGTGCCATCAGCCTGACAGGTGGGGTTACTGAAGCTTTCTTT	CAISLTGGVTEAFF
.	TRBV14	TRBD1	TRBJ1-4	TGTGCCAGCAGCCAGACAGGGGTAGGAGAAAAACTGTTTTTT	CASSQTGVGEKLFF
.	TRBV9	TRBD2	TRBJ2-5	TGTGCCAGCAGCCCCCACCTCGGGAGGGAAAACCAAGAGACCCAGTACTTC	CASSPHLGRENQETQYF
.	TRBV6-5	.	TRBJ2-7	TGTGCCAGCAGTTACCTTCCCTCCTACGAGCAGTACTTC	CASSYLPSYEQYF
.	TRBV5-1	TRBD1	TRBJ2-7	TGCGCCAGCAGCTTGGCCGTAGGGGGCGCAGATTTTGGCTCCTACGAGCAGTACTTC	CASSLAVGGADFGSYEQYF
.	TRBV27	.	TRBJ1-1	TGTGCCAGTTTCAGGGAGGGGTACACTGAAGCTTTCTTT	CASFREGYTEAFF
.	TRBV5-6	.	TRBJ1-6	TGTGCCAGCAGCTTGGCCCCGGGGAGTAATTCACCCCTCCACTTT	CASSLAPGSNSPLHF
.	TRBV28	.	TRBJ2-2	TGTGCCAGCAGCCAACAGGGTACCACCGGGGAGCTGTTTTTT	CASSQQGTTGELFF
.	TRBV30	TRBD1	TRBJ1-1	TGTGCCTGGAGTAGGACAGGGGGCACTGAAGCTTTCTTT	CAWSRTGGTEAFF
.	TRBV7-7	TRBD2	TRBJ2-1	TGTGCCAGCAGTCCGGGAGGCTACAATGAGCAGTTCTTC	CASSPGGYNEQFF
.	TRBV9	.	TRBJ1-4	TGTGCCAGCACCCCCCCGGGGGGCAAAGCCGTCAATGAAAAACTGTTTTTT	CASTPPGGKAVNEKLFF